A selection of T cell receptor beta chains follows, all from one sample in a study of cytomegalovirus exposure and HLA in healthy donors. The method was immunoSEQ multiplex PCR; TCRdb's version includes in-frame clones alone and lacks a portion of them. The top ten hold about 2.6% of the sample, which has around 170,000 clones, approximately 80% seen once. The material sequenced was PBMCs. The receptors were sampled from a woman in her forties or fifties in good health and CMV-seropositive. Both conserved end residues are part of each CDR3. D genes are given only for firm matches. Only some rows state a clone size, as once, few, many or a class for expanded clones.

>-|TRBJ2-7|-|TRBV7-2
TGTGCCAGCAGCTCCTCCCGGTCCTTCTCCGAGCAGTACTTC
CASSSSRSFSEQYF
>-|TRBJ2-5|-|TRBV9
TGTGCCAGCAGCGTAGGCCTAGGTTTAGGGACCCAGTACTTC
CASSVGLGLGTQYF
>-|TRBJ2-1|TRBD2|TRBV18
TGTGCCAGCTCACGCATTCCGGGGGGGGGAAATGAGCAGTTCTTC
CASSRIPGGGNEQFF
>-|TRBJ2-7|-|TRBV6-5
TGTGCCAGCGCTTACGGGATAGTCAATCACAACGAGCAGTACTTC
CASAYGIVNHNEQYF
>-|TRBJ1-3|-|TRBV10-3
TGTGCCAGCAGTAACGAGGGTGGGCGAAACACCATATATTTT
CASSNEGGRNTIYF
>-|TRBJ2-5|TRBD1|TRBV7-9
TGTGCCAGCAGCCAGGGACAGGGTGACTTC
CASSQGQGDF
>-|TRBJ2-2|-|TRBV4-3
TGCGCCAGCAGCCAAGATAGCACCGGGGAGCTGTTTTTT
CASSQDSTGELFF
>-|TRBJ2-7|TRBD1|TRBV30
TGTGCCTGGGAAGCCGGGACAGGGGGCGCCGAGCAGTACTTC
CAWEAGTGGAEQYF
>-|TRBJ2-2|-|TRBV5-8
TGTGCCAGCAGCCAATTCACCGGGGAGCTGTTTTTT
CASSQFTGELFF
>once|TRBJ1-1|TRBD1|TRBV5-4
TGTGCCAGCAGCTACGGGACAGCCCAAGCTTTCTTT
CASSYGTAQAFF
>-|TRBJ2-3|TRBD2|TRBV5-1
TGCGCCAGCAGCCCACTAGCGGCTAGCACAGATACGCAGTATTTT
CASSPLAASTDTQYF
>-|TRBJ1-5|-|TRBV7-2
TGTGCCAGCAGCGCCGTGGGTGGCGGGCCTCATTTT
CASSAVGGGPHF
>-|TRBJ2-3|-|TRBV7-2
TGTGCCAGCAGCTTAGCGGGGACTAGCACAGATACGCAGTATTTT
CASSLAGTSTDTQYF
>-|TRBJ2-7|-|TRBV11-1
TGTGCCAGCGAACTACTAACGATGGACGAGCAGTACTTC
CASELLTMDEQYF
>-|TRBJ1-1|TRBD1|TRBV2
TGTGCCAGCAGTGTTCGGGCATCGGGTTGGGGGACAGGGAACAGTGAAGCTTTCTTT
CASSVRASGWGTGNSEAFF
>-|TRBJ2-7|-|TRBV29-1
TGCAGCGTTGAGGACAACACCTACGAGCAGTACTTC
CSVEDNTYEQYF